These T cell receptor beta chains were read from a single sample in a study of T cells in tuberculosis. The assay was immunoSEQ multiplex PCR, and TCRdb's table has in-frame clones only and misses some. The table includes some 41,000 clones, roughly 94% detected once. The sequencing sample was made of PBMCs. These receptor sequences come from a donor between 10 and 35 years old with latent tuberculosis or without tuberculosis infection. Some clones in this sample may be carry-over from other donors' samples. CDR3s include the opening cysteine and the closing phenylalanine or tryptophan. Each record gives: D gene, J gene, V gene, clone size, CDR3 DNA, CDR3 protein. The D gene is left open where the match is weak. Expanded clones are given a class, and other clones once, few, many or no size at all.

TRBD1,TRBJ1-1,TRBV30,NA,TGTGCCTGGGAAGCCGGGACAGTTGATCCTGAAGCTTTCTTT,CAWEAGTVDPEAFF
NA,TRBJ1-2,TRBV5-5,once,TGTGCCAGCAGCCCGACCAGGAGGGAAACAATAAATGGCTACACCTTC,CASSPTRRETINGYTF
TRBD2,TRBJ2-3,TRBV2,NA,TGTGCCAGCAGTGTACTCGGACTAGCGGTATCTAGCACAGATACGCAGTATTTT,CASSVLGLAVSSTDTQYF
NA,TRBJ2-3,TRBV7-2,once,TGTGCCAGCAGCTCCTCTTTCCTAGCAGACTTCACAGATACGCAGTATTTT,CASSSSFLADFTDTQYF
NA,TRBJ1-2,TRBV2,NA,TGTGCCAGCAGTGAAGGACAGCGTTTTTATGGCTACACCTTC,CASSEGQRFYGYTF
NA,TRBJ1-4,TRBV28,NA,TGTGCCAGCAGCGCACCGGGGAACCATAATGAAAAACTGTTTTTT,CASSAPGNHNEKLFF
NA,TRBJ1-2,TRBV10-2,NA,TGCGCCAGCAGTGATGTGACACACAACTATGGCTACACCTTC,CASSDVTHNYGYTF
NA,TRBJ2-3,TRBV7-3,NA,TGTGCCAGCAGCTCGAAGGGGAGCACAGATACGCAGTATTTT,CASSSKGSTDTQYF
TRBD2,TRBJ2-5,TRBV29-1,NA,TGCAGCGTTAGGCGGGAGGGGCAAGAGACCCAGTACTTC,CSVRREGQETQYF
NA,TRBJ2-2,TRBV6-1,NA,TGTGCCAGCAGTGGGGGTCGGAGGTGGACCGGGGAGCTGTTTTTT,CASSGGRRWTGELFF
TRBD1,TRBJ2-7,TRBV15,NA,TGTGCCACCAGCAGAGTAGACAGGGCCTACGAGCAGTACTTC,CATSRVDRAYEQYF
NA,TRBJ1-4,TRBV7-6,NA,TGTGCCAGCAGCCCATCCATGAGAGGTGAAAAACTGTTTTTT,CASSPSMRGEKLFF
TRBD1,TRBJ2-1,TRBV5-1,NA,TGCGCCAGCAGCTTACCGGGACAGGGGGAATTCAATGAGCAGTTCTTC,CASSLPGQGEFNEQFF
NA,TRBJ2-7,TRBV5-1,NA,TGCGCCAGCAGCCATCCGACTGGACCTAGCCACGAGCAGTACTTC,CASSHPTGPSHEQYF
TRBD2,TRBJ2-3,TRBV9,NA,TGTGCCAGCAGCGACAGCGGGAAGGGTTATACGCAGTATTTT,CASSDSGKGYTQYF
TRBD2,TRBJ2-5,TRBV5-4,NA,TGTGCCAGCAGCTTTTCCGGGACTAGTTTACAGACCCAGTACTTC,CASSFSGTSLQTQYF
NA,TRBJ2-4,TRBV14,NA,TGTGCCAGCAGCCAAGGGGTAGGACAGTTGAAAAACATTCAGTACTTC,CASSQGVGQLKNIQYF
NA,TRBJ2-7,TRBV11-2,NA,TGTGCCAGTCAGACGGACAGCCTAGTGTACGAGCAGTACTTC,CASQTDSLVYEQYF
TRBD1,TRBJ1-1,TRBV15,once,TGTGCCACCAGCAGAGGGGACAGTTGGAACACTGAAGCTTTCTTT,CATSRGDSWNTEAFF
TRBD1,TRBJ2-1,TRBV11-3,NA,TGTGCCAGCAGCCCCGAGGACAGGACCAATGAGCAGTTCTTC,CASSPEDRTNEQFF
NA,TRBJ1-5,TRBV28,NA,TGTGCCAGCACCTTGACAGGCCCCCCCAGATATCAGCCCCAGCATTTT,CASTLTGPPRYQPQHF
NA,TRBJ2-7,TRBV28,few,TGTGCCAGCAGTACCCTAGCTTACTACGAGCAGTACTTC,CASSTLAYYEQYF
NA,TRBJ2-4,TRBV27,NA,TGTGCCAGCAGTTCACCCGGACTAGCCAAAAACATTCAGTACTTC,CASSSPGLAKNIQYF
TRBD2,TRBJ2-7,TRBV28,NA,TGTGCCAGCACTGTGGGGGGGAACGAGCAGTACTTC,CASTVGGNEQYF
TRBD1,TRBJ2-1,TRBV7-3,NA,TGTGCCAGCAGCTTACGACAGGGTGATGAGCAGTTCTTC,CASSLRQGDEQFF
NA,TRBJ1-1,TRBV29-1,once,TGCAGCGCTGAGGGCAGGGTGAACACTGAAGCTTTCTTT,CSAEGRVNTEAFF
TRBD2,TRBJ2-1,TRBV6-6,NA,TGTGCCAGCAGTTACGCCGGGACTAGCGGGAACCATCAGTTCTTC,CASSYAGTSGNHQFF
TRBD2,TRBJ2-2,TRBV4-2,NA,TGTGCCAGCAGCCAGGTTAGACTAGCGGGAGGGTTTGATACCGGGGAGCTGTTTTTT,CASSQVRLAGGFDTGELFF
TRBD1,TRBJ2-7,TRBV28,NA,TGTGCCAGCAGCGCCGTGGACAGGGGGCTGTACGAGCAGTACTTC,CASSAVDRGLYEQYF
TRBD1,TRBJ2-7,TRBV19,NA,TGTGCCAGTAGTACCGGGACAGGTCTTTCGCGTGAGCAGTACTTC,CASSTGTGLSREQYF
TRBD1,TRBJ2-3,TRBV7-2,NA,TGTGCCAGCAGCCCAGGGGGCCTATTAGGAGATACGCAGTATTTT,CASSPGGLLGDTQYF
NA,TRBJ1-3,TRBV5-1,NA,TGCGCCAGCAGCCCCAGGGGCTCTGGAAACACCATATATTTT,CASSPRGSGNTIYF
TRBD2,TRBJ2-2,TRBV5-1,NA,TGCGCCAGCAGCTCGGATTTACTAGCGGGAGTTGGTGCCGGGGAGCTGTTTTTT,CASSSDLLAGVGAGELFF
TRBD1,TRBJ2-1,TRBV18,NA,TGTGCCAGCTCACCATCTGGGACAGACAATGAGCAGTTCTTC,CASSPSGTDNEQFF
TRBD2,TRBJ2-1,TRBV9,NA,TGTGCCAGCAGCGTAGATAGCGGGAGTATGTACAATGAGCAGTTCTTC,CASSVDSGSMYNEQFF
TRBD1,TRBJ1-1,TRBV10-3,NA,TGTGCCATCAGTGAAGGCAGGGGGATCACTGAAGCTTTCTTT,CAISEGRGITEAFF
NA,TRBJ2-2,TRBV7-2,NA,TGTGCCAGCAGCTACAGGGCGAACACCGGGGAGCTGTTTTTT,CASSYRANTGELFF
TRBD1,TRBJ2-7,TRBV19,NA,TGTGCCAGTAGTATACAGACAGGGGGCTACGAGCAGTACTTC,CASSIQTGGYEQYF
NA,TRBJ2-1,TRBV7-2,NA,TGTGCCAGCAGCTTAGCGTTCCAGGAGTTCTTC,CASSLAFQEFF
TRBD2,TRBJ2-1,TRBV7-8,NA,TGTGCCAGCAGCTTAGGGACTAGCGGTTCCTACAATGAGCAGTTCTTC,CASSLGTSGSYNEQFF
NA,TRBJ1-5,TRBV6-1,few,TGTGCCAGCAGTGGGAGGGCAGGCCGACCCTATAGCAATCAGCCCCAGCATTTT,CASSGRAGRPYSNQPQHF
TRBD2,TRBJ2-7,TRBV10-3,NA,TGTGCCATCAGCTCCGGGACTAGCGGGTACGAGCAGTACTTC,CAISSGTSGYEQYF
TRBD1,TRBJ2-1,TRBV7-2,NA,TGTGCCAGCGCCTCAGGGCGGGGGACAGGGGTAGGATTTGAGCAGTTCTTC,CASASGRGTGVGFEQFF
NA,TRBJ1-2,TRBV4-1,NA,TGCGCCAGCAGCCAACCTTTAACAGGGAGTGGCTACACCTTC,CASSQPLTGSGYTF
TRBD1,TRBJ1-2,TRBV5-1,NA,TGCGCCAGCAGTTTGGGACAGACATATGGCTACACCTTC,CASSLGQTYGYTF
TRBD2,TRBJ2-7,TRBV7-8,NA,TGTGCCAGCAGCTTAGCGACTAGCGGGACAGCCTACGAGCAGTACTTC,CASSLATSGTAYEQYF
NA,TRBJ1-5,TRBV12-5,NA,TGTGCTAGTGGCCTTGGACAGCTCAATCAGCCCCAGCATTTT,CASGLGQLNQPQHF
TRBD2,TRBJ2-2,TRBV30,NA,TGTGCCTGGAGTGAGGGAGGGCCGGGCACCGGGGAGCTGTTTTTT,CAWSEGGPGTGELFF